This entry is about one T cell receptor (beta chain). This may stem from a read error, because a much larger clone lies one nucleotide away. The data originate from a study of identical twins' blood T cells. Each CDR3 protein is one row after TCRdb ran MiXCR on the 5' RACE reads. The sample has fewer than 450,000 distinct CDR3 sequences; more than 25% are singletons. This CDR3 has 13 residues. Germline V gives CDR1 SQVTM, CDR2 ANQGSEA. This rearrangement joins TRBV29-1 to TRBJ1-5; TRBD1 is a possible D gene (5 bases). The material sequenced was PBMCs. This receptor was identified in a woman aged 18 to 55 in good health. The CDR3 sequence: CSVADRINQPQHF. The DNA for the CDR3 is TGCAGCGTCGCCGACAGAATCAATCAACCCCAGCATTTT. Full variable domain (missing parts from reference TRBV29-1 and TRBJ1-5): SAVISQKPSRDICQRGTSLTIQCQVDSQVTMMFWYRQQPGQSLTLIATANQGSEATYESGFVIDKFPISRPNLTFSTLTVSNMSPEDSSIYLCSVADRINQPQHFGDGTRLSIL.